This record covers a single T cell receptor (beta chain). Its cognate antigen is unknown. This sample is drawn from a study of human T cells and chemical hapten exposure. Across the study: 2% DPC was applied to approximately 2 cm by approximately 2 cm of upper inner arm skin for sensitization. Points from the study as a whole: Counts of TCRs above 1 in 1000 frequency stayed unchanged with DPC sensitization.

The CDR3 has 15 amino acids. V was pared by 1 base and J by 1 base, with 2 bases of the junction left unmatched. Germline V gene data show CDR1 as LGHDT and CDR2 as YNNKEL (reference sequence). The sample's time point: patch test 1, 2 weeks after DPC sensitization. Indicated treatment: therapeutic diphenylcyclopropenone sensitization with weekly scalp DPC. Alopecia patients between 18 and 70 years old and suitable for DPC were used as donors. TCRdb passed the RACE reads through MiXCR, listing each CDR3 protein once. The table has around 380,000 distinct CDR3 sequences, nearly 5% seen once; the top ten hold approximately 2.1%.

The sequenced sample was whole blood, obtained in connection with sensitization to the hapten diphenylcyclopropenone (DPC). The sequence derives from a woman aged 45-65 years with alopecia areata. Some clones in this sample may be carry-over from other donors' samples. The J gene is TRBJ1-2, the V gene TRBV3-1; 8 bases align to TRBD1. CDR3 loop: CASSQGTGLNYGYTF. In nucleotides, the CDR3 is TGTGCCAGCAGCCAAGGGACAGGGCTTAACTATGGCTACACCTTC.